This entry lists 26 T cell receptor beta chains sequenced from one sample in a study of blood T cell repertoires in COVID-19. Assay used: immunoSEQ multiplex PCR; TCRdb lists only in-frame clones, some missing. The sample has around 99,000 clones; approximately 90% are singletons. The sequenced material came from peripheral blood. The receptors derive from a man aged 45-65 years with acute or convalescent COVID-19.

The chain links TRBV12-3 or TRBV12-4 to TRBJ2-3; possibly TRBD1 for D (5 bases). Trimming removed 2 bases from V and 11 bases from J, with 11 bases in between. The CDR3 runs 12 residues. CDR3 residues: CASSLKSRGQYF. The CDR3 DNA follows: TGTGCCAGCAGTTTAAAGTCAAGGGGGCAGTATTTT.

The rearrangement links TRBV27 to TRBJ1-1; 9 positions agree with TRBD1. The V and J ends lost 6 bases and 7 bases, in that order; junction bases with no gene match: 6. The CDR3 runs 13 residues. The germline gives CDR1 MNHEY, CDR2 SMNVEV (reference sequence). In DNA, the CDR3 is TGTGCCAGCAGGGACAGGGGCGTGGGTGAAGCTTTCTTT. Translation gives CASRDRGVGEAFF.

This chain uses TRBV27 with TRBJ1-1; D gene uncertain. The ends were cut back, 7 bases at V and 4 bases at J, with 13 bases in the middle. CDR1 is MNHEY and CDR2 is SMNVEV in the germline V gene (reference sequence). The CDR3 consists of 13 residues. The CDR3 nucleotides are TGTGCCAGCAATGGGAGATATGGCACTGAAGCTTTCTTT. The encoded protein is CASNGRYGTEAFF.

The chain employs TRBV27 and TRBJ1-2; 9 bases line up with TRBD1. V was pared by 5 bases and J by 2 bases, with 3 bases of the junction left unmatched. The germline CDR1 and CDR2 sequences are MNHEY and SMNVEV (reference sequence). This CDR3 region has 14 residues. CDR3 nucleotides: TGTGCCAGCAGTACCGGACAGGGGAACTATGGCTACACCTTC. Its translation is CASSTGQGNYGYTF.

The J gene is TRBJ2-1, the V gene TRBV24-1; 7 nucleotides agree with TRBD2. CDR3 length equals 15 residues. Trimming removed 3 bases from V and 5 bases from J; junction bases left unmatched: 6. Germline CDR1 KGHDR, CDR2 SFDVKD. CDR3 DNA: TGTGCCACCAGTGATAAAGGACTAGGCCACAATGAGCAGTTCTTC. This codes for CATSDKGLGHNEQFF.

V and J are TRBV5-4 and TRBJ2-6; 9 nucleotides align to TRBD1. The CDR3 is 18 residues long. Trimming at V came to 4 bases and at J to 4 bases, leaving 12 bases not matched to a gene. CDR1 and CDR2 (germline): SGHNT, YYREEE (reference sequence). CDR3 loop: CASSPELTGGVGANVLTF. The CDR3 nucleotides read TGTGCCAGCAGCCCAGAGCTGACAGGGGGGGTAGGGGCCAACGTCCTGACTTTC. The full variable domain, completed using reference TRBV5-4 and TRBJ2-6, is ETGVTQSPTHLIKTRGQQVTLRCSSQSGHNTVSWYQQALGQGPQFIFQYYREEENGRGNFPPRFSGLQFPNYSSELNVNALELDDSALYLCASSPELTGGVGANVLTFGAGSRLTVL.

The chain uses TRBV5-8 and TRBJ1-3; weak D call: TRBD1 (6 bases). Germline CDR1 SGHTS, CDR2 YDEGEE. The CDR3 sequence is 15 residues long. The germline V and J ends were trimmed by 4 bases and 0 bases, with 11 bases remaining between them. The DNA for the CDR3 is TGTGCCAGCAGCCAGGACAGTACCTCTGGAAACACCATATATTTT. Translating it yields CASSQDSTSGNTIYF.

V gene TRBV6-5 combines with J gene TRBJ1-3; the D is unclear. V lost 3 bases to trimming and J lost 4 bases, with 10 bases between them. CDR3 length: 14 amino acids. Per germline, CDR1 MNHEY and CDR2 SVGAGI. The chain's CDR3 is CASSYRGYGNTIYF. CDR3 in DNA: TGTGCCAGCAGTTATCGGGGTTACGGAAACACCATATATTTT.

This clone is a singleton in its sample. The chain combines TRBV7-2 with TRBJ1-2; tentatively, D is TRBD1 (5 bases). CDR1 is SGHTA, CDR2 FQGNSA, per germline. Trimming pared 4 bases from V and 5 bases from J, leaving 17 bases between. The length of the CDR3 is 15 residues. The CDR3 region is CASSSYRTMVYGYTF. CDR3 coding DNA: TGTGCCAGCAGCTCGTACAGGACTATGGTTTATGGCTACACCTTC.

This clone was seen a handful of times. The chain has TRBV24-1 and TRBJ2-2; D unresolved. The V gene's germline CDR1 is KGHDR and CDR2 SFDVKD. Deletions cut 1 base from V and 4 bases from J, with 9 bases between. The length of the CDR3 is 15 residues. CDR3 residues: CATSDFDTFTGELFF. For the CDR3, the DNA is TGTGCCACCAGTGATTTTGACACCTTCACCGGGGAGCTGTTTTTT.

This clone was found once. The V gene is TRBV6-2 or TRBV6-3, the J gene TRBJ2-5; D uncertain. V lost 0 bases and J lost 5, with 10 bases in between. The CDR3 totals 14 residues. Per germline, CDR1 MNHEY and CDR2 SVGEGT. CDR3 coding DNA: TGTGCCAGCAGTTACTCGAGGTTTCGGGAGACCCAGTACTTC. Protein sequence: CASSYSRFRETQYF.

The chain joins TRBV11-2 to TRBJ1-6; no definite D call. Germline V gene data show CDR1 as SGHAT and CDR2 as FQNNGV. This CDR3 has 13 amino acids. The V gene lost 5 bases and the J gene lost 5 bases, with 7 bases spanning the gap. CDR3 DNA: TGTGCCAGCAGCCCGGGAAATAATTCACCCCTCCACTTT. Its protein product is CASSPGNNSPLHF.

The V gene is TRBV5-1, the J gene TRBJ1-1; D perhaps matches TRBD1 (5 bases). The CDR3 is 14 residues long. Trimming shortened V by 6 bases and J by 4 bases, and 16 bases separated the two germline ends. The V gene's germline CDR1 is SGHRS and CDR2 YFSETQ. CDR3 residues: CASTPTGQRTEAFF. The CDR3 coding sequence is TGCGCCAGCACACCCACCGGACAACGCACTGAAGCTTTCTTT. Supplemented by reference TRBV5-1 and TRBJ1-1, the full variable domain reads KAGVTQTPRYLIKTRGQQVTLSCSPISGHRSVSWYQQTPGQGLQFLFEYFSETQRNKGNFPGRFSGRQFSNSRSEMNVSTLELGDSALYLCASTPTGQRTEAFFGQGTRLTVV.

The gene calls are TRBV7-9 and TRBJ1-2; 10 nucleotides align to TRBD1. The germline gives CDR1 SEHNR, CDR2 FQNEAQ (reference sequence). This CDR3 has 16 residues. V trimming: 5 bases; J trimming: 8 bases; junction bases outside the gene matches: 14. CDR3 loop: CASSQRDRGMLEGYTF. In DNA, the CDR3 is TGTGCCAGCAGCCAACGGGACAGGGGAATGTTGGAGGGCTACACCTTC.

The V and J genes are TRBV19 and TRBJ2-3; possible D gene TRBD2, 5 bases. Trimming shortened V by 5 bases and J by 2 bases, and 14 bases separated the two germline ends. The germline V gene encodes CDR1 LNHDA and CDR2 SQIVND (reference sequence). This CDR3 is built from 15 residues. The CDR3 region has the DNA TGTGCCAGTAGTTCAAGCGGAGTCCACACAGATACGCAGTATTTT. Residues: CASSSSGVHTDTQYF.

The rearrangement joins TRBV19 to TRBJ1-2; 8 bases line up with TRBD1. V lost 4 bases and J lost 8; bases outside the gene matches: 6. From germline, CDR1 is LNHDA and CDR2 SQIVND (reference sequence). The CDR3 runs 13 residues. The CDR3: CASSTDRARGYTF. The CDR3 region has the DNA TGTGCCAGTAGTACGGACAGGGCGCGAGGCTACACCTTC.

The rearrangement uses TRBV11-2 and TRBJ1-3, with D unclear. The germline V gene has CDR1 SGHAT and CDR2 FQNNGV. Trimming shortened V by 0 bases and J by 0 bases, and 12 bases separated the two germline ends. The CDR3 is made up of 17 amino acids. This chain's CDR3 is CASSLEAGSYSGNTIYF. CDR3 in DNA: TGTGCCAGCAGCTTAGAGGCGGGCTCTTACTCTGGAAACACCATATATTTT.

V gene TRBV6-1 combines with J gene TRBJ2-3; D may be TRBD1 (5 bases). Germline V lookup: CDR1 MNHNS, CDR2 SASEGT. This CDR3 has 14 residues. The V end lost 3 bases, the J end lost 8 bases, and 15 bases lay between the germline ends. The CDR3 protein is CASSDSQGIGTQYF. DNA for the CDR3: TGTGCCAGCAGTGATTCTCAGGGAATCGGTACGCAGTATTTT.

The chain has TRBV7-2 and TRBJ2-1, with TRBD2 matching over 14 bases. This CDR3 is 17 amino acids long. Germline-derived CDR1 and CDR2 are SGHTA and FQGNSA. The junction had 6 bases not matched to a gene; V was cut back by 0 bases and J by 8 bases. CDR3 amino acids: CASSLAGTSGSRHEQFF. The DNA for the CDR3 is TGTGCCAGCAGCTTAGCCGGGACTAGCGGGAGTCGTCATGAGCAGTTCTTC.

This chain uses TRBV11-3 with TRBJ1-1, with D tentatively TRBD1 (5 bases). Germline V gene data show CDR1 as SGHNT and CDR2 as YENEEA. With 4 bases removed from V and 0 bases from J, the gap between germline ends came to 9 bases. The CDR3 covers 14 residues. CDR3 sequence (DNA): TGTGCCAGCAGCTCAGGACATATGAACACTGAAGCTTTCTTT. Its protein is CASSSGHMNTEAFF.

This chain joins TRBV5-4 and TRBJ2-5, with D perhaps TRBD2 (6 bases). V was cut by 0 bases and J by 2 bases, with 14 bases left in between. Germline V gene lookup returns CDR1 SGHNT and CDR2 YYREEE (reference sequence). The CDR3 loop spans 16 amino acids. As DNA, the CDR3 is TGTGCCAGCAGCTTGGGTGTTGCGGGACCGCAAGAGACCCAGTACTTC. Protein product: CASSLGVAGPQETQYF.

The chain uses TRBV7-2 and TRBJ2-1, with 7 bases matching TRBD2. Per germline, CDR1 SGHTA and CDR2 FQGNSA. The CDR3 has 14 amino acids. J lost 12 bases, V lost 4 bases, and 12 bases had no gene match. The CDR3 bases are TGTGCCAGCAGCTGGGGCGGGAGCGAAAAAGCGCAGTTCTTC. It encodes CASSWGGSEKAQFF.

This chain joins TRBV7-9 and TRBJ1-6, with D tentatively TRBD1 (6 bases). Deletions cut 4 bases from V and 5 bases from J, with 15 bases between. This CDR3 is built from 16 residues. Germline V gives CDR1 SEHNR, CDR2 FQNEAQ (reference sequence). The CDR3 nucleotides read TGTGCCAGCAGCTCTTCGTCGGGGGGCCATAATTCACCCCTCCACTTT. Encoded protein: CASSSSSGGHNSPLHF.

This clone was picked up one time. The V and J genes are TRBV10-2 and TRBJ1-1; 7 positions agree with TRBD1. The trim removed 3 bases at V and 4 bases at J, leaving 8 bases unmatched. CDR1 and CDR2 (germline): WSHSY, SAAADI. This CDR3 has 15 residues. CDR3 residues: CASSDRTGYFTEAFF. In nucleotides, the CDR3 is TGCGCCAGCAGTGATCGGACAGGATATTTCACTGAAGCTTTCTTT.

The CDR3 DNA is TGTGCCAGCAGTTATATGAAAAGCGGACCCTCGCAAGAGACCCAGTACTTC. It encodes CASSYMKSGPSQETQYF. The gene calls are TRBV7-2 and TRBJ2-5, with D perhaps matching TRBD2 (5 bases). Looked up from germline, CDR1 is SGHTA and CDR2 is FQGNSA. The CDR3 has 17 residues. V lost 6 bases and J 2 bases, leaving 22 bases between the germline ends.

The chain joins TRBV19 to TRBJ2-3, with a weak D call TRBD2 (5 bases). The CDR3 runs to 14 residues. V dropped 3 bases and J dropped 5 bases, with 12 bases sitting between them. Germline V gene sequence: CDR1 LNHDA, CDR2 SQIVND (reference sequence). This CDR3 is CASSIPLVRDTQYF. The DNA of the CDR3 is TGTGCCAGTAGTATCCCACTAGTACGAGATACGCAGTATTTT.